This T cell receptor (beta chain) was documented in a study of blood T cell repertoires in COVID-19. Study overall: Both acute and convalescent COVID-19 samples were obtained from the United States, Italy and Spain. The cDNA or gDNA used as material had been derived from T cells, B-cell-depleted T cells, or PBMCs.

This CDR3 spans 13 amino acids. Trimming left V 2 bases short and J 6 bases short, with 11 bases between. Germline assignment: CDR1 GTSNPN and CDR2 SVGIG (reference sequence). Authors' data handling: How many nucleated cells were present was estimated from reference gene primer amplification. The protocol was immunoSEQ multiplex PCR, while the TCRdb copy is restricted to in-frame clones and leaves out a portion. That table supplies the V and J calls and clone size; D and trimming were determined from the DNA. The profile shows 200,000 to 250,000 clones, roughly 85% of them singletons. The material sequenced was peripheral blood. The clonotype was recovered from a man aged 45 to 65 who had recovered from COVID-19. V gene TRBV30 combines with J gene TRBJ2-1; D ambiguous. The CDR3 protein is CAWSRLALNEQFF. The CDR3 DNA follows: TGTGCCTGGAGTAGATTAGCCCTCAATGAGCAGTTCTTC.